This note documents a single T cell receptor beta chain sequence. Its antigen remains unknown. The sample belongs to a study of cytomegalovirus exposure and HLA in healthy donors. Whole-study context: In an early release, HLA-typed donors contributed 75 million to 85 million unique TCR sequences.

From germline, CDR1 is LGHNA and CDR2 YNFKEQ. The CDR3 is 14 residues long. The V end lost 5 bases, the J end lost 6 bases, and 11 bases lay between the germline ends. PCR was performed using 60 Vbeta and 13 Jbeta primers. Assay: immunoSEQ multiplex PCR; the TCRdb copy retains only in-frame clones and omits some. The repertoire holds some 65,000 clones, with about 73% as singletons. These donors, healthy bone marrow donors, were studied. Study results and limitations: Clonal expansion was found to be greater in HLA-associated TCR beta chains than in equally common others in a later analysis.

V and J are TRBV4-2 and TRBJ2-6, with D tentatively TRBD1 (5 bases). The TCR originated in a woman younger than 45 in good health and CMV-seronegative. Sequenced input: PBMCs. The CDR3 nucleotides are TGTGCCAGCAGCAATCTAGGGGAGGCCAACGTCCTGACTTTC. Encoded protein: CASSNLGEANVLTF.